This entry lists 10 T cell receptor beta chains sequenced from one sample in a study of blood T cell repertoires in COVID-19. Some clones are missing from TCRdb's copy, which holds only in-frame ones; the method was immunoSEQ multiplex PCR. The sample lists around 36,000 clones, around four fifths occurring once. Material: peripheral blood. All receptors derive from a man in his fifties with acute or convalescent COVID-19.

The V and J genes are TRBV11-2 and TRBJ2-1; TRBD2 might be the D (5 bases). Trimming took off 1 base at V and 2 bases at J, with 12 bases between the two ends. Germline CDR1 is SGHAT and CDR2 is FQNNGV. This CDR3 has 16 amino acids. The CDR3 sequence: CASSLASGNPYNEQFF. Here the CDR3 DNA reads TGTGCCAGCAGCTTAGCGTCCGGGAACCCCTACAATGAGCAGTTCTTC.

The rearrangement links TRBV13 to TRBJ2-7, with TRBD2 as a possible D gene (6 bases). V gave up 0 bases and J gave up 0 bases, with 6 bases separating them. The CDR3 contains 14 residues. The germline V gene has CDR1 PRHDT and CDR2 FYEKMQ (reference sequence). CDR3 sequence reads: CASSLGGGSYEQYF. In DNA form, the CDR3 reads TGTGCCAGCAGCTTAGGCGGGGGCTCCTACGAGCAGTACTTC.

The chain has TRBV7-8 and TRBJ1-1; TRBD1 matches at 9 bases. The CDR3 runs to 15 residues. The V gene end was trimmed by 10 bases and the J gene end by 1 base; junction bases not matched to a gene: 10. The germline CDR1 and CDR2 sequences are SGHVS and FQNEAQ. CDR3 in amino acids: CAIRKTGGTNTEAFF. The CDR3 nucleotides read TGTGCCATCCGGAAGACAGGGGGAACGAACACTGAAGCTTTCTTT.

In this sample, this clone turned up once. The CDR3 reads CASTLAGEGTDTQYF. CDR3 sequence (DNA): TGTGCCAGTACCTTAGCGGGAGAGGGCACAGATACGCAGTATTTT. The chain links TRBV28 to TRBJ2-3, with 9 bases fitting TRBD2. Germline CDR1 is MDHEN and CDR2 is SYDVKM. The CDR3 has 15 amino acids. The ends lost 9 bases at V and 1 base at J; junction bases unmatched: 8.

V gene TRBV19 combines with J gene TRBJ2-7; the match to TRBD1 covers 7 bases. The CDR3 is 14 amino acids. The germline V gene has CDR1 LNHDA and CDR2 SQIVND (reference sequence). V gave up 3 bases and J gave up 11 bases; unmatched junction bases: 13. CDR3 amino acids: CASSIKGQSSSKYF. The DNA of the CDR3 is TGTGCCAGTAGTATTAAGGGACAGTCCTCCTCGAAGTACTTC.

The CDR3 protein is CASSVAGGDWTDTQYF. DNA for the CDR3: TGTGCCAGCAGCGTAGCTGGGGGGGATTGGACAGATACGCAGTATTTT. The gene calls are TRBV9 and TRBJ2-3, with 7 bases aligning to TRBD2. V shed 0 bases, J shed 3 bases, and the junction held 7 bases outside the gene matches. The V gene's germline CDR1 is SGDLS and CDR2 YYNGEE. The CDR3 has 16 amino acids.

With respect to this clone: One end of the junction is discordant with germline, which a read error may explain. The chain uses TRBV6-1 and TRBJ1-2; D possibly corresponds to TRBD1 (5 bases). CDR1 and CDR2 from the germline V gene are MNHNS and SASEGT. This CDR3 spans 13 amino acids. CDR3 sequence (DNA): TGTGCCAGCCGTGAGAAGGGGTCGGGTGGCTACACCTTC. This gives the protein CASREKGSGGYTF.

The J gene is TRBJ1-4, the V gene TRBV6-5; no clear D. The CDR3 extends over 14 amino acids. V was shortened by 5 bases and J by 8 bases, with 15 bases between the two germline ends. Germline V gene lookup returns CDR1 MNHEY and CDR2 SVGAGI. CDR3 protein: CASSIDIGGEKLFF. The CDR3 DNA is TGTGCCAGCAGTATTGACATTGGAGGGGAAAAACTGTTTTTT.

This rearrangement joins TRBV7-2 to TRBJ2-1; 10 nucleotides line up with TRBD2. The V segment lost 5 bases and the J segment 9 bases; nucleotides outside the gene matches: 4. Germline CDR1 SGHTA, CDR2 FQGNSA. The CDR3 runs 13 residues. Here the CDR3 reads CASSGTSVSEQFF. Here the CDR3 DNA reads TGTGCCAGCAGCGGGACTAGCGTTAGTGAGCAGTTCTTC.

The J gene is TRBJ2-2, the V gene TRBV18, with D perhaps matching TRBD1 (6 bases). The CDR3 spans 14 residues. Trimming took off 8 bases at V and 0 bases at J, with 10 bases between the two ends. CDR1 and CDR2 from the germline V gene are KGHSH and LQKENI. The CDR3 DNA follows: TGTGCCAGCGTAGACAGGACGAACACCGGGGAGCTGTTTTTT. Translated: CASVDRTNTGELFF.